The entry below gives a single T cell receptor (beta chain) sequence along with its context. This entry comes from a study of blood T cell repertoires in COVID-19. Measured with immunoSEQ multiplex PCR; TCRdb has only the in-frame clones, and not every one. The sample records approximately 200,000 clones, approximately 84% being singletons. Clinical history reported by participants formed the basis on which cohorts were assigned. The source material was PBMCs or T cells enriched from blood (not recorded which). This TCR came from a woman in her twenties or thirties who had recovered from COVID-19.

The CDR3 reads CASSLGSGGWEETQYF. The DNA for the CDR3 is TGTGCCAGCAGCTTAGGGTCCGGCGGATGGGAAGAGACCCAGTACTTC. V is TRBV11-3 and J is TRBJ2-5; D remains ambiguous. CDR3 length: 16 amino acids. Trimming removed 1 base at V and 3 bases at J, with 15 bases between. The germline gives CDR1 SGHNT, CDR2 YENEEA.